This TCR beta chain was identified in a study of shared clonotypes between healthy human individuals. A note on this clone: Other DNA sequences from this sample encode an identical CDR3 as well.

TCRdb's table, derived via immunoSEQ multiplex PCR, lists solely in-frame clones and lacks some. The sample holds 600,000 to 800,000 clones, about two thirds seen once. Deletions cut 5 bases from V and 1 base from J, with 8 bases between. Germline V gene sequence: CDR1 LNHDA, CDR2 SQIVND (reference sequence). This CDR3 has 13 amino acids. Sequences were obtained from memory CD4+ T cells sorted from blood. The sample's subset: CD45RA-negative fraction. The V call is TRBV19, the J call TRBJ2-5; no firm D call. The receptor was derived from a woman aged 25 to 45 in good health. The chain's CDR3 is CASSRGLQETQYF. Written as DNA, the CDR3 is TGTGCCAGTAGTCGTGGCCTCCAAGAGACCCAGTACTTC. The variable domain in full, completed from reference TRBV19 and TRBJ2-5, reads DGGITQSPKYLFRKEGQNVTLSCEQNLNHDAMYWYRQDPGQGLRLIYYSQIVNDFQKGDIAEGYSVSREKKESFPLTVTSAQKNPTAFYLCASSRGLQETQYFGPGTRLLVL.